This T cell receptor beta chain was recorded in a study of cytomegalovirus exposure and HLA in healthy donors. In regard to this clone: The antigen remains undetermined.

TCRdb's table, derived via immunoSEQ multiplex PCR, lists solely in-frame clones and lacks some. The data show hundreds of thousands of clones, 70% to 90% seen once. Study-wide points: Specificity of a few CMV-associated chains for CMV antigens was verified in vitro. A later analysis found first-cohort TCR clusters tended to co-occur in the approximately 120 validation repertoires. A list of around 160 TCR beta chains associated with cytomegalovirus was given.

The V gene lost 8 bases and the J gene lost 3 bases, with 20 bases spanning the gap. From germline, CDR1 is MNHNY and CDR2 SVGAGI (reference sequence). The CDR3 loop spans 16 amino acids. This sequence was found in a woman in her late teens or twenties in good health and CMV-seronegative. The sample was PBMCs. The chain carries TRBV6-6 and TRBJ1-5, with D tentatively TRBD1 (5 bases). The CDR3 region has the DNA TGTGCCAGCCGATGGTCTCAGGGCTTAAACAATCAGCCCCAGCATTTT. It is translated as CASRWSQGLNNQPQHF.